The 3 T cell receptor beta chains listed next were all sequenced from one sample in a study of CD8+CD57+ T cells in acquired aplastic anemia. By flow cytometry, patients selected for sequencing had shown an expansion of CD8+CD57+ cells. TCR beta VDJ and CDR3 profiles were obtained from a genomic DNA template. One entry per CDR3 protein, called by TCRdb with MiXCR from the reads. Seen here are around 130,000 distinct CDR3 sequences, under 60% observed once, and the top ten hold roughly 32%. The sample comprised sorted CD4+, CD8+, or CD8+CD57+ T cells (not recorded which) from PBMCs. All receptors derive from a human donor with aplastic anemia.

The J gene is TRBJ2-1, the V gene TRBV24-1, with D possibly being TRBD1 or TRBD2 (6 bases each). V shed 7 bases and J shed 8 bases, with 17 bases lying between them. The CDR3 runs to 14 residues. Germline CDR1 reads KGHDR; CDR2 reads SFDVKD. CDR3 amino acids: CATSLPGAVDEQFF. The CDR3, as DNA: TGTGCCACCAGCCTCCCGGGGGCAGTCGATGAGCAGTTCTTC.

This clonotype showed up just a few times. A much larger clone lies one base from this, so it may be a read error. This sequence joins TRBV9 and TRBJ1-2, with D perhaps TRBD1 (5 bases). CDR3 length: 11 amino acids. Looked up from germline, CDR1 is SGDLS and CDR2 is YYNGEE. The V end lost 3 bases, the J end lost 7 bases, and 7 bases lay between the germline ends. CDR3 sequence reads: CASSAGGGYTF. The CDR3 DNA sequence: TGTGCCAGCAGCGCGGGGGGTGGCTACACCTTC. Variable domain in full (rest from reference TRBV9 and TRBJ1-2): DSGVTQTPKHLITATGQRVTLRCSPRSGDLSVYWYQQSLDQGLQFLIQYYNGEERAKGNILERFSAQQFPDLHSELNLSSLELGDSALYFCASSAGGGYTFGSGTRLTVV.

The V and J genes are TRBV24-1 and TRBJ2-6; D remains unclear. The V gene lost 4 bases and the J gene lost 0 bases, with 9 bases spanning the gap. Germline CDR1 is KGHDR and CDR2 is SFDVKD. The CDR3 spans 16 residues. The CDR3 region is CATSEGRSSGANVLTF. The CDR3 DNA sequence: TGTGCCACCAGTGAGGGCAGGAGCTCTGGGGCCAACGTCCTGACTTTC.